This TCR beta chain was sequenced during a study of CD8 T cells in Susac syndrome. The CDR3 contains 14 residues. Germline lookup yields CDR1 SGHDT and CDR2 YYEEEE. V was cut by 6 bases and J by 3 bases, with 15 bases left in between. The sequenced target, TCR beta, came from blood CD8+ and CD4+ T cells. Points from the study as a whole: As the study acknowledged, the number of individuals in its TCR sequencing and HLA analysis was relatively small.

Reverse transcription of roughly 0.5 to 1 ug RNA was carried out with random hexamers. Multiplex immunoSEQ PCR targeted 54 Vbeta and 13 Jbeta TCR beta segments. TCRdb itself ran the immunoSEQ multiplex PCR reads through MiXCR, one entry per CDR3 protein. Of roughly 150,000 distinct CDR3 sequences listed, over 85% are singletons. Of note for this clonotype: The antigen is undetermined.

Material for sequencing was CD4+ T cells from PBMCs. V gene TRBV5-6 combines with J gene TRBJ1-2; perhaps TRBD1 as D (6 bases). This TCR was sampled from a human donor in good health. CDR3 bases: TGTGCCAGCACCTTCCGGGCAGGGGACTATGGCTACACCTTC. Encoded protein: CASTFRAGDYGYTF.